This record concerns one T cell receptor (beta chain) sequence. Its antigen remains unidentified. No base quality information exists; no much larger clone differs at one position. Library prep was done by the immunoSEQ multiplex PCR assay. For TCR sequencing, RNA was extracted from every sample and reverse transcribed into cDNA to serve as template. First-strand cDNA was synthesized with SuperScript III using a 2:1 mix of oligo-dT and random hexamers. A synthetic immune receptor repertoire was used to measure amplification bias, and any remaining bias was corrected computationally. The paper's data handling went like this. Raw reads were preprocessed to remove errors, and CDR3 was defined according to IMGT conventions as the region from the conserved cysteine to phenylalanine. Clonality was calculated as 1 minus Shannon entropy normalized by log2 of the number of productive unique TCRs. Whether scalp clones were CD4 or CD8 was inferred by matching scalp TCRbeta sequences against CD4 and CD8 repertoires sorted from blood. The immuneACCESS repertoire file appears here via TCRdb, limited to in-frame rearrangements. These files lack a portion of the clones; in checked studies, under half of the deficit traces to unresolved V genes, and the cause of the others is not known. V, J and clone size are taken as reported in that table, and D and trimming were inferred from the DNA itself. Present in this sample are a few hundred thousand clones, just over 65% of which were seen just once. In total, the top ten clones hold 0.95% to 1.5% of the sample.

The sample's treatment or condition, from its label and the paper: oral pan-JAK inhibitor, 5-10 mg twice daily. Lesional scalp punch biopsies and peripheral blood were collected from alopecia areata patients. PBMCs were isolated by density centrifugation and stained for CD3, CD4 and CD8, after which CD4+ and CD8+ T cells were sorted on a FACSAria. This sample is drawn from a study of CD8+ T cells in alopecia areata (dated by TCRdb to 2016 to 2018). Broadly, across the study: The treated patients, all with moderate-to-severe alopecia areata, were enrolled in an open-label pilot trial of oral tofacitinib given at 5 to 10 mg twice daily. RNA was extracted with the PAXgene miRNA kit for fixed scalp, the miRNeasy kit for PBMCs, and the RNeasy kit for mouse skin. Tofacitinib was administered for 6 to 18 months, and 6 months of follow-up off drug were then conducted to assess delayed response and recurrence. Biopsies were taken from tofacitinib-treated patients at baseline and at 4 and 24 weeks of treatment, and a later scalp biopsy was taken in several of the tofacitinib-treated patients. Clonality in the scalp was compared among normal scalp (n=4), patchy alopecia areata scalp (n=8), and alopecia totalis/universalis scalp (n=8). On the human side, TCRbeta sequencing was run on scalp tissue and on sorted CD4+ and CD8+ peripheral blood T cells from healthy controls and from alopecia areata patients with either patchy or totalis/universalis disease. The SALT score, which quantifies the percentage of affected scalp surface area, was used to measure disease severity in treated patients. TCRbeta CDR3 regions were amplified by immunoSEQ multiplex PCR with 35 Vbeta forward and 13 Jbeta reverse primers. The study used high-throughput TCRbeta sequencing to examine T cell clonal expansion in alopecia areata, in both the C3H/HeJ mouse model and human patients.

Beyond this particular receptor, the publication reports: Tofacitinib significantly decreased scalp clonality and the number of expanded CD8+ clones among the top 100 scalp clones. During tofacitinib treatment, many expanded lesional clones stuck around in both scalp and blood, and this persistence may partly explain why relapse happens after treatment is stopped. Shared TCR sequences between patients were less evident than in mice, which may be partly attributable to HLA diversity in the patient population. Lesional scalp, especially in alopecia totalis/universalis, showed higher clonality and more expanded CD8+ clones than normal scalp, suggesting antigenic drive. Unlike mouse skin, where gammadelta T cells dominate, normal human skin contains resident alphabeta T cells that get sequenced too, which complicates analysis of the scalp TCR repertoire. Because the treated cohort was small and had only one nonresponder, larger studies are needed to examine links between baseline CD8+ expansion and response.

The junction shows trimming of 2 bases on V and 7 bases on J, plus 12 bases between the germline ends. The germline V gene (reference sequence) sets CDR1 to SEHNR and CDR2 to FQNEAQ. Reading from cysteine to phenylalanine, the CDR3 counts 14 amino acids. The retained sequence is limited to the CDR3, 42 bases, with the frame set at the first base. The source of this sequence is a human donor with alopecia areata. The source material was CD4+ T cells sorted from blood, sampled around week 44, from a patient treated with tofacitinib. Recombination connected TRBV7-9 to TRBJ2-1; the D gene cannot be resolved reliably. The CDR3 sequence is CASSLRELGNEQFF. The DNA is as follows: TGTGCCAGCAGCTTACGCGAGCTCGGGAATGAGCAGTTCTTC. Supplemented by the reference TRBV7-9 and TRBJ2-1 proteins around the CDR3, the complete variable domain is DTGVSQNPRHKITKRGQNVTFRCDPISEHNRLYWYRQTLGQGPEFLTYFQNEAQLEKSRLLSDRFSAERPKGSFSTLEIQRTEQGDSAMYLCASSLRELGNEQFFGPGTRLTVL.